Shown below are 27 T cell receptor beta chains from a single sample sequenced in a study of blood T cell repertoires in COVID-19. The table came from immunoSEQ multiplex PCR; TCRdb's copy has only in-frame clones and leaves some out. The sample contains 150,000 to 250,000 clones, more than 65% of which appear only once. Sequencing was done on a sample of PBMCs or T cells enriched from blood (not recorded which). The origin of the receptors is a man aged 35 to 55 who had recovered from COVID-19.

The chain couples TRBV10-3 to TRBJ2-1; 13 bases line up with TRBD2. The V segment lost 6 bases and the J segment 7 bases; nucleotides outside the gene matches: 12. CDR3 length: 17 amino acids. Germline CDR1 reads ENHRY; CDR2 reads SYGVKD. CDR3 sequence: CAIRASGTSGDKNEQFF. In DNA form, the CDR3 reads TGTGCCATCAGGGCATCCGGGACTAGCGGGGACAAGAATGAGCAGTTCTTC.

The V and J genes are TRBV5-1 and TRBJ1-3; D is unclear. Germline CDR1 is SGHRS and CDR2 is YFSETQ. V shed 4 bases and J shed 1 base, with 12 bases lying between them. CDR3 length: 15 amino acids. The DNA of the CDR3 is TGCGCCAGCAGCACTGACACCGTTTCTGGAAACACCATATATTTT. Protein: CASSTDTVSGNTIYF. Together with reference TRBV5-1 and TRBJ1-3, the CDR3 gives the full variable domain: KAGVTQTPRYLIKTRGQQVTLSCSPISGHRSVSWYQQTPGQGLQFLFEYFSETQRNKGNFPGRFSGRQFSNSRSEMNVSTLELGDSALYLCASSTDTVSGNTIYFGEGSWLTVV.

The chain is built from TRBV28 and TRBJ2-2, with TRBD1 matching 7 bases. The CDR3 runs 15 residues. CDR1 MDHEN and CDR2 SYDVKM come from the germline V gene. Losses at the gene ends were 4 bases for V and 4 bases for J; bases not matched to a gene: 6. CDR3 sequence reads: CASSSPPGGTGELFF. Here the CDR3 DNA reads TGTGCCAGCAGTTCGCCCCCAGGGGGCACCGGGGAGCTGTTTTTT.

The V call is TRBV28, the J call TRBJ1-4; unclear D gene. CDR1 MDHEN and CDR2 SYDVKM come from the germline V gene. V was shortened by 10 bases and J by 8 bases, with 23 bases between the two germline ends. The CDR3 has 15 residues. CDR3 sequence reads: CATAARGPLGEKLFF. CDR3 bases: TGTGCCACCGCCGCTCGAGGGCCTTTAGGCGAAAAACTGTTTTTT.

This clone was seen only a few times. J is TRBJ2-5 and V is TRBV7-9; D may be TRBD2 (6 bases). V lost 2 bases and J 3 bases, leaving 10 bases between the germline ends. This CDR3 spans 14 amino acids. The V gene's germline CDR1 is SEHNR and CDR2 FQNEAQ (reference sequence). CDR3 region: CASSLFASEETQYF. The CDR3 DNA reads as TGTGCCAGCAGCTTATTTGCTAGCGAAGAGACCCAGTACTTC.

A single count supports this clone. This chain joins TRBV9 and TRBJ2-3, with D perhaps TRBD2 (5 bases). The CDR3 runs 16 residues. Between the trimmed V and J ends, which lost 0 bases and 3 bases, there was a span of 14 bases. Germline-derived CDR1 and CDR2 are SGDLS and YYNGEE. CDR3 in amino acids: CASSVGGRAVTDTQYF. In nucleotides, the CDR3 is TGTGCCAGCAGCGTAGGAGGCCGAGCGGTAACAGATACGCAGTATTTT.

The chain is built from TRBV30 and TRBJ1-1; 7 bases match TRBD1. The CDR3 is 14 residues long. Germline V CDR1 and CDR2: GTSNPN, SVGIG (reference sequence). Unmatched junction bases numbered 8, after V lost 7 bases and J lost 0 bases. The CDR3 nucleotides read TGTGCCTCCAGGACAGGCAACATGAACACTGAAGCTTTCTTT. It specifies CASRTGNMNTEAFF.

The chain employs TRBV9 and TRBJ1-4; D uncertain. Germline V gene sequence: CDR1 SGDLS, CDR2 YYNGEE. Trimming stripped 4 bases from V and 7 bases from J, with 14 bases between. The CDR3 contains 14 residues. The CDR3 loop is CASSPESFFEKLFF. CDR3 nucleotide sequence: TGTGCCAGCAGCCCAGAAAGTTTTTTTGAAAAACTGTTTTTT.

Turning to this clone: The same CDR3 arises from other DNA sequences in this sample as well. This sequence joins TRBV19 and TRBJ1-5; weak D call: TRBD1 (6 bases). V gave up 1 base and J gave up 2 bases, with 9 bases separating them. The V gene's germline CDR1 is LNHDA and CDR2 SQIVND (reference sequence). This CDR3 has 15 residues. This CDR3 is CASSIVGGGNQPQHF. The CDR3 nucleotides are TGTGCCAGTAGTATAGTAGGGGGTGGCAATCAGCCCCAGCATTTT.

This chain links TRBV13 with TRBJ2-1; 13 bases are shared with TRBD2. Germline V gene data show CDR1 as PRHDT and CDR2 as FYEKMQ (reference sequence). V trimming: 5 bases; J trimming: 6 bases; junction bases outside the gene matches: 7. The CDR3 sequence is 16 residues long. CDR3 in amino acids: CASSPLAGGPGNEQFF. In nucleotides, the CDR3 is TGTGCCAGCAGCCCACTAGCGGGGGGGCCAGGCAATGAGCAGTTCTTC.

The chain is built from TRBV7-3 and TRBJ2-3; a possible D gene is TRBD2 (7 bases). The CDR3 is made up of 15 amino acids. V lost 2 bases to trimming and J lost 2 bases, with 11 bases between them. CDR1 SGHTA and CDR2 FQGTGA come from the germline V gene. The chain's CDR3 is CASSLAGASTDTQYF. The CDR3 bases are TGTGCCAGCAGCTTAGCGGGGGCTTCCACAGATACGCAGTATTTT.

The chain couples TRBV28 to TRBJ2-3; 11 bases match TRBD2. This CDR3 is built from 15 residues. J gave up 2 bases and V 5 bases, and 3 bases lay outside the gene matches. Per the germline V gene, CDR1 is MDHEN and CDR2 is SYDVKM. CDR3 DNA: TGTGCCAGCAGTCGGGGACTAGCGGACACAGATACGCAGTATTTT. This sequence encodes CASSRGLADTDTQYF.

This clone turned up a few times. The chain joins TRBV9 to TRBJ1-2, with 10 bases aligning to TRBD1. CDR3 size: 19 residues. Germline trimming cut 4 bases from V and 3 bases from J; bases unmatched to any gene: 18. Per the germline V gene, CDR1 is SGDLS and CDR2 is YYNGEE. DNA for the CDR3: TGTGCCAGCAGCCTGGCGTCGTGGAGAGGACAGGGGGTGTACTATGGCTACACCTTC. Protein product: CASSLASWRGQGVYYGYTF.

This chain connects TRBV15 to TRBJ1-4, with no clear D. Trimming shortened V by 1 base and J by 8 bases, and 8 bases separated the two germline ends. Germline CDR1 is LNHNV and CDR2 is YYDKDF (reference sequence). The CDR3 runs 13 residues. The DNA of the CDR3 is TGTGCCACCAGCAGAGGTCAAGCCGAAAAACTGTTTTTT. As protein: CATSRGQAEKLFF. Full variable domain (rest looked up from reference TRBV15 and TRBJ1-4): DAMVIQNPRYQVTQFGKPVTLSCSQTLNHNVMYWYQQKSSQAPKLLFHYYDKDFNNEADTPDNFQSRRPNTSFCFLDIRSPGLGDTAMYLCATSRGQAEKLFFGSGTQLSVL.

The chain couples TRBV9 to TRBJ2-7; 10 bases fit TRBD1. After removal of 0 bases from V and 6 bases from J, the junction contained 3 bases not matched to a gene. The germline V gene encodes CDR1 SGDLS and CDR2 YYNGEE. The CDR3 has 14 amino acids. The CDR3 DNA reads TGTGCCAGCAGCGTAGGACAGGGGGCTCGCGAGCAGTACTTC. It is translated as CASSVGQGAREQYF.

The gene calls are TRBV18 and TRBJ2-2, with D tentatively TRBD1 (5 bases). CDR3 length equals 15 residues. The germline V gene has CDR1 KGHSH and CDR2 LQKENI. V was cut by 2 bases and J by 6 bases, with 13 bases left in between. The CDR3 loop reads CASSPIQGRAGELFF. CDR3 nucleotides: TGTGCCAGCTCACCAATCCAGGGTCGCGCCGGGGAGCTGTTTTTT. The full variable domain, in which reference TRBV18 and TRBJ2-2 provide the parts outside the CDR3, is NAGVMQNPRHLVRRRGQEARLRCSPMKGHSHVYWYRQLPEEGLKFMVYLQKENIIDESGMPKERFSAEFPKEGPSILRIQQVVRGDSAAYFCASSPIQGRAGELFFGEGSRLTVL.

V usage is TRBV28 and J usage is TRBJ1-1, with D possibly matching TRBD1 (6 bases). Germline V lookup: CDR1 MDHEN, CDR2 SYDVKM. The CDR3 covers 15 residues. Trimming left V 8 bases short and J 2 bases short, with 18 bases between. CDR3 protein: CASAYGGLLNTEAFF. The CDR3 coding sequence is TGTGCCAGCGCTTATGGGGGCCTACTAAACACTGAAGCTTTCTTT.

The chain couples TRBV2 to TRBJ2-7, with D perhaps TRBD1 (6 bases). Trimming cost V 2 bases and J 4 bases, with 9 bases left between them. The germline CDR1 and CDR2 sequences are SNHLY and FYNNEI. The CDR3 consists of 13 residues. The CDR3 coding sequence is TGTGCCAGCAGTGAACAGGGGATGTACGAGCAGTACTTC. Translation gives CASSEQGMYEQYF.

The V and J genes are TRBV7-2 and TRBJ1-3, with D perhaps TRBD1 (6 bases). The germline V gene has CDR1 SGHTA and CDR2 FQGNSA. The length of the CDR3 is 15 residues. The ends were cut back, 5 bases at V and 2 bases at J, with 13 bases in the middle. DNA for the CDR3: TGTGCCAGCAGCCCCCCGAGGACAGCTGGAAACACCATATATTTT. As protein: CASSPPRTAGNTIYF.

CDR3 nucleotides: TGTGCCAGTCGGTTGGGGGGGGAGACCCAGTACTTC. This translates into CASRLGGETQYF. The J gene is TRBJ2-5, the V gene TRBV28; 7 positions match TRBD2. Germline CDR1 and CDR2: MDHEN and SYDVKM. Trimming took 9 bases from V and 5 from J; bases not matched to a gene: 6. The CDR3 has 12 amino acids.

The chain couples TRBV5-4 to TRBJ1-1, with 8 bases aligning to TRBD1. Losses at the gene ends were 2 bases for V and 1 base for J; bases not matched to a gene: 4. Germline V gives CDR1 SGHNT, CDR2 YYREEE (reference sequence). The CDR3 is made up of 15 amino acids. The CDR3 nucleotides read TGTGCCAGCAGCTTAACACAGGGGGGGAACACTGAAGCTTTCTTT. It is translated as CASSLTQGGNTEAFF.

The genes are TRBV7-2 and TRBJ1-1; a weak D match, TRBD1 (5 bases). CDR1 SGHTA and CDR2 FQGNSA come from the germline V gene. Trimming stripped 1 base from V and 5 bases from J, with 11 bases between. The CDR3 covers 14 residues. Here the CDR3 reads CASSLGRGQTEAFF. Here the CDR3 DNA reads TGTGCCAGCAGCTTAGGAAGGGGTCAAACTGAAGCTTTCTTT.

J is TRBJ2-7 and V is TRBV3-1 (or the pseudogene TRBV3-2), with D possibly being TRBD1 (7 bases). The CDR3 has 14 residues. CDR1 and CDR2 (germline): LGHDT, YNNKEL (reference sequence). V was pared by 3 bases and J by 2 bases, with 11 bases between. CDR3 nucleotide sequence: TGTGCCAGCAGCCACGCAGGGGGGCCCTACGAGCAGTACTTC. It codes for CASSHAGGPYEQYF.

The chain employs TRBV7-9 and TRBJ2-7, with D tentatively TRBD1 (6 bases). The CDR3 length is 16 residues. Germline V lookup: CDR1 SEHNR, CDR2 FQNEAQ (reference sequence). The germline V and J ends were trimmed by 6 bases and 3 bases, with 21 bases remaining between them. The chain's CDR3 is CASSSTGYEARYEQYF. DNA of the CDR3: TGTGCCAGCAGTTCTACAGGGTATGAGGCCCGCTACGAGCAGTACTTC.

The rearrangement links TRBV5-1 to TRBJ2-2, with D possibly being TRBD1 (5 bases). The V end was cut by 3 bases, the J end by 1 base, with 7 bases between. This CDR3 comprises 14 residues. Germline V gives CDR1 SGHRS, CDR2 YFSETQ. CDR3 sequence: CASSWGQNTGELFF. CDR3 bases: TGCGCCAGCAGCTGGGGCCAGAACACCGGGGAGCTGTTTTTT.

The chain employs TRBV5-6 and TRBJ1-2; 9 bases are shared with TRBD1. From germline, CDR1 is SGHDT and CDR2 YYEEEE. This CDR3 is built from 15 residues. The ends lost 7 bases at V and 7 bases at J; junction bases unmatched: 14. The CDR3 DNA is TGTGCCAGCTATGTCCGGGACAGGGTACTTGGTGGCTACACCTTC. Translating it yields CASYVRDRVLGGYTF.

The J gene is TRBJ2-5, the V gene TRBV5-1, with D perhaps matching TRBD1 (5 bases). The CDR3 length is 14 residues. From germline, CDR1 is SGHRS and CDR2 YFSETQ. Trimming took off 4 bases at V and 4 bases at J, with 14 bases between the two ends. The CDR3 spells CASSTGRHTETQYF. The DNA of the CDR3 is TGCGCCAGCAGCACAGGACGGCATACAGAGACCCAGTACTTC.